The 23 T cell receptor beta chains presented below share a single source sample, sequenced in a study of blood T cell repertoires in COVID-19 (dated by TCRdb to 2018 to 2020). Receptor libraries were prepared by the immunoSEQ multiplex PCR assay. The source is immuneACCESS, and TCRdb retained only in-frame sequences with V and J called. Part of the clones is not carried over; for the studies checked, unresolved V genes explain less than half of this, and the remainder is unexplained. The sample table contains over 250,000 clones; only one count was recorded for 70% to 85% of them. Of the sample, around 1.6% is held by the ten largest clones. What was sequenced was peripheral blood. These receptors were taken from a human donor with COVID-19, enrolled during active disease. The donor label of this sample is uncertain.

The V and J genes are TRBV7-6 and TRBJ2-2; D is possibly TRBD1 (5 bases). Trimming cost V 7 bases and J 6 bases, with 18 bases left between them. The CDR3 extends over 15 amino acids. Germline V CDR1 and CDR2: SGHVS, FNYEAQ. The CDR3 region is CASTGQGWNPGELFF. In DNA form, the CDR3 reads TGTGCCAGCACTGGTCAGGGTTGGAATCCCGGGGAGCTGTTTTTT. The full variable domain, its missing parts supplied by reference TRBV7-6 and TRBJ2-2, is GAGVSQSPRYKVTKRGQDVALRCDPISGHVSLYWYRQALGQGPEFLTYFNYEAQQDKSGLPNDRFSAERPEGSISTLTIQRTEQRDSAMYRCASTGQGWNPGELFFGEGSRLTVL.

This chain joins TRBV5-8 and TRBJ1-1, with 7 bases fitting TRBD1. Germline lookup yields CDR1 SGHTS and CDR2 YDEGEE. The CDR3 extends over 14 amino acids. Unmatched junction bases numbered 4, after V lost 0 bases and J lost 5 bases. CDR3 region: CASSLDRGGTEAFF. The CDR3 DNA is TGTGCCAGCAGCTTGGACAGGGGAGGTACTGAAGCTTTCTTT. Full variable domain (outside the CDR3, taken from reference TRBV5-8 and TRBJ1-1): EAGVTQSPTHLIKTRGQQATLRCSPISGHTSVYWYQQALGLGLQFLLWYDEGEERNRGNFPPRFSGRQFPNYSSELNVNALELEDSALYLCASSLDRGGTEAFFGQGTRLTVV.

The chain is built from TRBV10-3 and TRBJ1-1, with D possibly TRBD1 on 5 matching bases. Trimming left V 3 bases short and J 6 bases short, with 11 bases between. Germline V gene sequence: CDR1 ENHRY, CDR2 SYGVKD. The CDR3 spans 13 residues. The CDR3 loop reads CAISDRRASEAFF. CDR3 nucleotide sequence: TGTGCCATCAGTGATCGCAGGGCGTCTGAAGCTTTCTTT.

The chain links TRBV5-6 to TRBJ1-2; D gene uncertain. Germline CDR1 reads SGHDT; CDR2 reads YYEEEE. V was shortened by 1 base and J by 2 bases, with 9 bases between the two germline ends. The CDR3 is made up of 14 amino acids. DNA for the CDR3: TGTGCCAGCAGCTTGACACTAACGAACTATGGCTACACCTTC. Translated: CASSLTLTNYGYTF.

Comment on this clone: This CDR3 is also generated by other DNA sequences in the sample. CDR3 in amino acids: CSASPGSGNTIYF. In DNA form, the CDR3 reads TGCAGTGCTAGTCCTGGGAGCGGAAACACCATATATTTT. The chain has TRBV20-1 and TRBJ1-3; D uncertain. The V end lost 3 bases, the J end lost 4 bases, and 10 bases lay between the germline ends. This CDR3 is 13 amino acids long. Germline loops: CDR1 DFQATT, CDR2 SNEGSKA (reference sequence).

The chain recombines TRBV28 with TRBJ1-4; a weak D match, TRBD1 (5 bases). Deletions cut 7 bases from V and 6 bases from J, with 18 bases between. This CDR3 region has 15 residues. Germline V gene lookup returns CDR1 MDHEN and CDR2 SYDVKM. The DNA of the CDR3 is TGTGCCAGCAACCTCGCGGGGCTTCGGGATGAAAAACTGTTTTTT. This codes for CASNLAGLRDEKLFF.

Points on this clone: Germline and junction disagree at one end, which may indicate a read error. Other nucleotide sequences from this sample produce the same CDR3. The chain is built from TRBV4-3 and TRBJ1-2; 10 nucleotides align to TRBD1. This CDR3 spans 14 amino acids. Per germline, CDR1 LGHNA and CDR2 YSLEER. The CDR3 spells CASSPGQGNSGYTF. The CDR3 nucleotides read TGCGCCAGTAGCCCGGGACAGGGGAACTCTGGCTACACCTTC.

The chain joins TRBV27 to TRBJ2-7; tentatively, D is TRBD2 (8 bases). Trimming pared 5 bases from V and 2 bases from J, leaving 19 bases between. The CDR3 spans 16 residues. Germline V gene lookup returns CDR1 MNHEY and CDR2 SMNVEV (reference sequence). The CDR3 here is CASSPRGRGDTYEQYF. Written as DNA, the CDR3 is TGTGCCAGCAGTCCAAGGGGGCGGGGGGACACCTACGAGCAGTACTTC.

The rearrangement uses TRBV3-1 (or the pseudogene TRBV3-2) and TRBJ2-1, with 7 bases aligning to TRBD1. This CDR3 spans 12 amino acids. CDR1 is LGHDT, CDR2 YNNKEL, per germline (reference sequence). V lost 1 base, J lost 14 bases, and 5 bases stayed unmatched. CDR3 region: CASSQGRQGEFF. The DNA of the CDR3 is TGTGCCAGCAGCCAAGGGAGGCAGGGGGAGTTCTTC.

The rearrangement uses TRBV6-5 and TRBJ1-1; D is perhaps TRBD1 (5 bases). Germline CDR1 and CDR2: MNHEY and SVGAGI. Between the trimmed V and J ends, which lost 6 bases and 5 bases, there was a span of 16 bases. CDR3 length: 14 amino acids. Here the CDR3 reads CASRTGGVGTEAFF. Written as DNA, the CDR3 is TGTGCCAGCAGAACGGGAGGGGTTGGGACTGAAGCTTTCTTT.

The chain employs TRBV6-2 or TRBV6-3 and TRBJ2-5; D ambiguous. V was trimmed by 8 bases and J by 4 bases, leaving 20 bases between them. CDR1 and CDR2 (germline): MNHEY, SVGEGT. The CDR3 runs 15 residues. Written as DNA, the CDR3 is TGTGCCAGCTGTTCCCCTCACCTCGGTGGAGAGACCCAGTACTTC. This codes for CASCSPHLGGETQYF.

CDR3 DNA sequence: TGTGCCAGCAGCCCCGGGACAGGGAGTGAAAAACTGTTTTTT. Its translation: CASSPGTGSEKLFF. The chain combines TRBV11-2 with TRBJ1-4; 9 bases line up with TRBD1. The CDR3 is made up of 14 amino acids. Trimming at V came to 5 bases and at J to 7 bases, leaving 5 bases not matched to a gene. Germline loops: CDR1 SGHAT, CDR2 FQNNGV.

The gene calls are TRBV11-2 and TRBJ2-1; TRBD2 matches at 8 bases. The CDR3 has 13 residues. V shed 1 base and J 9 bases; nucleotides not matched to a gene: 2. Germline values: CDR1 SGHAT, CDR2 FQNNGV. DNA of the CDR3: TGTGCCAGCAGCTTAGCGGGAGGGCCTGAGCAGTTCTTC. Protein product: CASSLAGGPEQFF.

CDR3 DNA sequence: TGCGCCAGCAGCTTGGTCACTAGCTCTGAAGGGGAGACCCAGTACTTC. This codes for CASSLVTSSEGETQYF. The V gene is TRBV5-1, the J gene TRBJ2-5, with TRBD2 as a possible D gene (6 bases). V shed 0 bases and J shed 5 bases, with 17 bases lying between them. Germline V gives CDR1 SGHRS, CDR2 YFSETQ. The CDR3 is 16 residues long.

The rearrangement uses TRBV11-3 and TRBJ2-2, with D unresolved. CDR1 is SGHNT, CDR2 YENEEA, per germline. With 3 bases removed from V and 6 bases from J, the gap between germline ends came to 5 bases. The CDR3 length is 12 residues. The CDR3 coding sequence is TGTGCCAGCAGCTTTCATCCCGGGGAGCTGTTTTTT. Its translation is CASSFHPGELFF.

V gene TRBV11-3 combines with J gene TRBJ2-5, with 8 bases lining up with TRBD2. The germline V gene has CDR1 SGHNT and CDR2 YENEEA. J was trimmed by 5 bases and V by 4 bases; bases with no gene match: 3. CDR3 length: 13 amino acids. The CDR3 is CASSSGLGETQYF. In DNA, the CDR3 is TGTGCCAGCAGCTCGGGACTAGGGGAGACCCAGTACTTC.

The CDR3 DNA follows: TGTGCCAGCAGTTTTAGTCCGGGAGAGACCCAGTACTTC. This translates into CASSFSPGETQYF. The chain carries TRBV28 and TRBJ2-5; D is uncertain. V was clipped by 3 bases and J by 4 bases, with 9 bases between them. Looked up from germline, CDR1 is MDHEN and CDR2 is SYDVKM. The CDR3 has 13 amino acids.

This clone has a handful of counts. The V call is TRBV2, the J call TRBJ1-2; TRBD1 aligns across 8 bases. The CDR3 sequence is 12 residues long. Losses at the gene ends were 4 bases for V and 6 bases for J; bases not matched to a gene: 1. Germline CDR1 SNHLY, CDR2 FYNNEI. Here the CDR3 reads CASSATGDGYTF. The CDR3 DNA reads TGTGCCAGCAGTGCGACAGGGGATGGCTACACCTTC. Combining the CDR3 with reference TRBV2 and TRBJ1-2 gives the whole variable domain EPEVTQTPSHQVTQMGQEVILRCVPISNHLYFYWYRQILGQKVEFLVSFYNNEISEKSEIFDDQFSVERPDGSNFTLKIRSTKLEDSAMYFCASSATGDGYTFGSGTRLTVV.

The chain has TRBV6-5 and TRBJ2-1, with 10 bases fitting TRBD2. V gave up 10 bases and J gave up 8 bases; unmatched junction bases: 11. Germline lookup yields CDR1 MNHEY and CDR2 SVGAGI. The CDR3 sequence is 14 residues long. The CDR3 coding sequence is TGTGCCACCCGCTCGGCTAGCGGGGGCCATGAGCAGTTCTTC. Encoded protein: CATRSASGGHEQFF.

The chain combines TRBV27 with TRBJ2-7, with 11 bases identical to TRBD1. The V gene end was trimmed by 2 bases and the J gene end by 0 bases; junction bases not matched to a gene: 0. The CDR3 has 15 amino acids. Germline values: CDR1 MNHEY, CDR2 SMNVEV (reference sequence). The CDR3 DNA follows: TGTGCCAGCAGTTTAGGGACAGGGGGCTCCTACGAGCAGTACTTC. Its protein product is CASSLGTGGSYEQYF.

This chain uses TRBV27 with TRBJ2-1; the D gene is possibly TRBD2 (6 bases). Germline CDR1 MNHEY, CDR2 SMNVEV (reference sequence). V was cut by 4 bases and J by 8 bases, with 18 bases left in between. The CDR3 runs 15 residues. CDR3 nucleotide sequence: TGTGCCAGCAGTTCCCCGGGACGGAGGGGCGATGAGCAGTTCTTC. It is translated as CASSSPGRRGDEQFF.

In this sample, this clone turned up a few times. The chain carries TRBV2 and TRBJ2-6, with a possible D match to TRBD2 (5 bases). Germline values: CDR1 SNHLY, CDR2 FYNNEI. This CDR3 has 15 amino acids. V dropped 4 bases and J dropped 0 bases, with 7 bases sitting between them. Here the CDR3 reads CASSARVSGANVLTF. The CDR3 DNA reads as TGTGCCAGCAGTGCGAGGGTCTCTGGGGCCAACGTCCTGACTTTC.

The J gene is TRBJ1-6, the V gene TRBV7-8, with D unresolved. The CDR3 loop spans 14 amino acids. CDR1 is SGHVS and CDR2 is FQNEAQ in the germline V gene. The V gene lost 5 bases and the J gene lost 10 bases, with 15 bases spanning the gap. The CDR3 protein is CASSPGRGGSPLHF. The CDR3 DNA sequence: TGTGCCAGCAGCCCCGGACGGGGTGGATCACCCCTCCACTTT.